These 26 T cell receptor beta chains came from one sample sequenced in a study of T-cell memory formation after mild COVID-19 (dated by TCRdb to the early 2020s). The library was prepared using 5' RACE. The sequencing machine was an Illumina NovaSeq 6000. TCRdb trimmed public reads at Q25 via fastp, called clones via MiXCR and kept in-frame beta chains. Every distinct CDR3 protein forms one entry, paired with its most common genes and DNA. This sample gives some 57,000 distinct CDR3 sequences in total; 10% to 15% of them show up just once. In total, the top ten clones hold around 23% of the sample. Sequencing input: PBMCs or a T cell subset sorted from them (not recorded which). The source of these receptors is a man in his late teens or twenties who had mild COVID-19 (a few samples of this study predate the infection). The sample titles of this study are shuffled in the database, so cell type and time point are left out; the donor was told from shared clones.

In its sample, this clonotype was seen many times. The chain links TRBV20-1 to TRBJ1-5; D might be TRBD1 (5 bases). CDR1 DFQATT and CDR2 SNEGSKA come from the germline V gene (reference sequence). The CDR3 is made up of 14 amino acids. V was trimmed by 5 bases and J by 6 bases, leaving 17 bases between them. CDR3 sequence (DNA): TGCAGTGCTGGGAAGGGCAGGGCTGGTCAGCCCCAGCATTTT. Amino acid sequence: CSAGKGRAGQPQHF.

The rearrangement uses TRBV6-2 or TRBV6-3 and TRBJ2-6; D not resolved. This CDR3 contains 15 residues. Germline V gives CDR1 MNHEY, CDR2 SVGEGT. V lost 5 bases and J 0 bases, leaving 8 bases between the germline ends. CDR3 bases: TGTGCCAGCAGTGACATCTTCTCTGGGGCCAACGTCCTGACTTTC. Its protein product is CASSDIFSGANVLTF.

This clonotype has more than one count but fewer than ten. V usage is TRBV7-2 and J usage is TRBJ2-5; 7 bases fit TRBD1. The CDR3 is made up of 16 amino acids. V trimming: 1 base; J trimming: 5 bases; junction bases outside the gene matches: 10. Looked up from germline, CDR1 is SGHTA and CDR2 is FQGNSA. CDR3 sequence: CASSLGQGDLRETQYF. The CDR3 DNA sequence: TGTGCCAGCAGCTTAGGGCAGGGGGACCTTCGGGAGACCCAGTACTTC.

This clonotype occurred many times. This chain uses TRBV5-1 with TRBJ2-3; TRBD2 is a possible D gene (5 bases). Per the germline V gene, CDR1 is SGHRS and CDR2 is YFSETQ. The V end lost 4 bases, the J end lost 4 bases, and 10 bases lay between the germline ends. The CDR3 is made up of 13 amino acids. CDR3 amino acids: CASSTEGSDTQYF. CDR3 in DNA: TGCGCCAGCAGCACTGAGGGATCAGATACGCAGTATTTT.

This clonotype was counted only a few times. The V and J genes are TRBV7-2 and TRBJ1-2; D is unclear. Germline loops: CDR1 SGHTA, CDR2 FQGNSA. V was cut by 4 bases and J by 4 bases, with 13 bases left in between. There are 14 residues in the CDR3. The CDR3: CASSSQVGTYGYTF. The CDR3 nucleotides read TGTGCCAGCAGCTCCCAGGTTGGAACCTATGGCTACACCTTC.

The genes are TRBV9 and TRBJ1-1, with D hard to call. The V gene's germline CDR1 is SGDLS and CDR2 YYNGEE. The CDR3 has 14 residues. The V end lost 0 bases, the J end lost 6 bases, and 12 bases lay between the germline ends. The CDR3 spells CASSVDGIGPEAFF. The CDR3 coding sequence is TGTGCCAGCAGCGTAGATGGCATAGGTCCTGAAGCTTTCTTT. Combining the CDR3 with reference TRBV9 and TRBJ1-1 gives the whole variable domain DSGVTQTPKHLITATGQRVTLRCSPRSGDLSVYWYQQSLDQGLQFLIQYYNGEERAKGNILERFSAQQFPDLHSELNLSSLELGDSALYFCASSVDGIGPEAFFGQGTRLTVV.

The chain combines TRBV4-2 with TRBJ1-2; D gene ambiguous. This CDR3 has 15 residues. Germline CDR1 LGHNA, CDR2 YNFKEQ. The V end was cut by 4 bases, the J end by 8 bases, with 20 bases between. Here the CDR3 DNA reads TGTGCCAGCAGCCCCCATCCAGAAGGGCAGGAGGGCTACACCTTC. This encodes CASSPHPEGQEGYTF.

The table lists this clonotype with a few counts. The chain recombines TRBV7-2 with TRBJ1-4; no clear D. The V gene lost 5 bases and the J gene lost 7 bases, with 20 bases spanning the gap. The CDR3 sequence is 16 residues long. In germline, CDR1 is SGHTA, CDR2 FQGNSA. This chain's CDR3 is CASSLFGRSGGEKLFF. The CDR3 nucleotides read TGTGCCAGCAGCCTATTTGGAAGGTCCGGAGGTGAAAAACTGTTTTTT.

The chain uses TRBV7-2 and TRBJ2-3; 14 bases agree with TRBD2. In germline, CDR1 is SGHTA, CDR2 FQGNSA. The V segment lost 8 bases and the J segment 3 bases; nucleotides outside the gene matches: 1. CDR3 size: 14 residues. The CDR3, as DNA: TGTGCCAGCGGACTAGCGGGGGGTACAGATACGCAGTATTTT. Amino acid sequence: CASGLAGGTDTQYF.

This clonotype was seen only a few times. Here the CDR3 DNA reads TGCAGTGATAATTTAGACAGGGTGGATGGCTACACCTTC. This translates into CSDNLDRVDGYTF. The V call is TRBV20-1, the J call TRBJ1-2; 7 bases fit TRBD1. In germline, CDR1 is DFQATT, CDR2 SNEGSKA (reference sequence). Trimming removed 7 bases from V and 6 bases from J; junction bases left unmatched: 11. The CDR3 spans 13 residues.

This clonotype has a handful of counts. The chain links TRBV5-1 to TRBJ2-6; either TRBD1 or TRBD2 may fit D (5 bases each). CDR1 and CDR2 from the germline V gene are SGHRS and YFSETQ. V lost 10 bases and J 1 base, leaving 15 bases between the germline ends. The CDR3 loop spans 15 amino acids. The chain's CDR3 is CASWDPSSGANVLTF. Here the CDR3 DNA reads TGCGCCTCCTGGGACCCGAGTTCTGGGGCCAACGTCCTGACTTTC.

In this sample, this clonotype turned up a few times. The chain couples TRBV4-2 to TRBJ1-1; 7 bases match TRBD1. Unmatched junction bases numbered 12, after V lost 4 bases and J lost 1 base. CDR3 length: 17 amino acids. Germline V CDR1 and CDR2: LGHNA, YNFKEQ. CDR3: CASSLATSGTANTEAFF. CDR3 sequence (DNA): TGTGCCAGCAGCCTCGCAACATCCGGGACAGCGAACACTGAAGCTTTCTTT.

The gene calls are TRBV6-5 and TRBJ1-1, with TRBD1 matching 7 bases. Germline CDR1 is MNHEY and CDR2 is SVGAGI. J gave up 7 bases and V 0 bases, and 5 bases lay outside the gene matches. The CDR3 is 14 amino acids. CDR3 nucleotide sequence: TGTGCCAGCAGTTACTCAGGGCCAGGGGGTGAAGCTTTCTTT. This codes for CASSYSGPGGEAFF.

There are a few counts of this clonotype. The genes are TRBV4-3 and TRBJ2-5; either TRBD1 or TRBD2 may supply D (7 bases each). The CDR3 sequence is 15 residues long. From germline, CDR1 is LGHNA and CDR2 YSLEER. Trimming stripped 3 bases from V and 4 bases from J, with 15 bases between. CDR3 bases: TGCGCCAGCAGCCAGCACAGGGGAGGGAGAGAGACCCAGTACTTC. Translated: CASSQHRGGRETQYF.

This chain's CDR3 is CASIDRGYTEAFF. CDR3 DNA: TGTGCCAGCATTGACAGGGGATACACTGAAGCTTTCTTT. This chain uses TRBV7-2 with TRBJ1-1, with TRBD1 identical over 8 bases. V shed 7 bases, J shed 3 bases, and the junction held 4 bases outside the gene matches. The CDR3 spans 13 residues. CDR1 and CDR2 (germline): SGHTA, FQGNSA.

This clonotype has only a few counts. This chain connects TRBV20-1 to TRBJ1-1; perhaps TRBD1 as D (5 bases). The germline CDR1 and CDR2 sequences are DFQATT and SNEGSKA (reference sequence). The CDR3 consists of 13 residues. The germline V and J ends were trimmed by 7 bases and 1 base, with 13 bases remaining between them. The CDR3 nucleotides read TGCAGTGTTTCGGGGCAGGGGAACACTGAAGCTTTCTTT. Protein product: CSVSGQGNTEAFF.

This clonotype came up many times. The chain recombines TRBV7-9 with TRBJ2-7, with TRBD1 matching 7 bases. The ends lost 5 bases at V and 3 bases at J; junction bases unmatched: 7. Germline CDR1 SEHNR, CDR2 FQNEAQ (reference sequence). The CDR3 covers 14 residues. The CDR3 region is CASSPGGHFYEQYF. The CDR3 coding sequence is TGTGCCAGCAGCCCAGGGGGACACTTCTACGAGCAGTACTTC.

This clonotype appeared many times. This chain joins TRBV20-1 and TRBJ2-2; D is perhaps TRBD1 (5 bases). Trimming cost V 0 bases and J 7 bases, with 18 bases left between them. The V gene's germline CDR1 is DFQATT and CDR2 SNEGSKA (reference sequence). This CDR3 is 16 amino acids long. CDR3 protein: CSARDHLAGLGGELFF. The DNA for the CDR3 is TGCAGTGCTAGAGATCACTTGGCAGGGCTCGGCGGGGAGCTGTTTTTT.

This clonotype was recorded at least ten times. This rearrangement joins TRBV12-3 or TRBV12-4 to TRBJ2-5; 8 bases are shared with TRBD1. CDR3 size: 13 residues. Trimming removed 6 bases from V and 4 bases from J; junction bases left unmatched: 4. CDR3 region: CASSAGTGETQYF. CDR3 in DNA: TGTGCCAGCAGCGCCGGGACAGGAGAGACCCAGTACTTC.

This clonotype was picked up a small number of times. The rearrangement links TRBV5-1 to TRBJ2-5; 9 bases agree with TRBD2. This CDR3 contains 16 residues. The V gene end was trimmed by 4 bases and the J gene end by 1 base; junction bases not matched to a gene: 8. Germline V gene data show CDR1 as SGHRS and CDR2 as YFSETQ. This CDR3 reads CASSALASGAQETQYF. In nucleotides, the CDR3 is TGCGCCAGCAGCGCCCTGGCTAGCGGGGCCCAAGAGACCCAGTACTTC.

The V call is TRBV2, the J call TRBJ1-2, with D unresolved. Trimming removed 6 bases at V and 3 bases at J, with 5 bases between. Germline-derived CDR1 and CDR2 are SNHLY and FYNNEI. This CDR3 is 11 amino acids long. DNA for the CDR3: TGTGCCAGCAGGGCAGACTATGGCTACACCTTC. Translated, it gives CASRADYGYTF.

There are many counts of this clonotype. The chain joins TRBV20-1 to TRBJ2-7, with TRBD1 matching 9 bases. Germline assignment: CDR1 DFQATT and CDR2 SNEGSKA (reference sequence). CDR3 length: 14 amino acids. The CDR3 region has the DNA TGCAGCGTTATGCGACAGGGGGTCTCCTACGAGCAGTACTTC. This translates into CSVMRQGVSYEQYF.

The V and J genes are TRBV19 and TRBJ1-5; D not resolved. Germline V gene data show CDR1 as LNHDA and CDR2 as SQIVND (reference sequence). This CDR3 is built from 15 residues. V lost 5 bases and J 0 bases, leaving 11 bases between the germline ends. DNA of the CDR3: TGTGCCAGTAGTCCCACGGGCAATAGCAATCAGCCCCAGCATTTT. Its protein is CASSPTGNSNQPQHF.

The rearrangement uses TRBV15 and TRBJ1-2; 7 bases are a match to TRBD1. Trimming cost V 5 bases and J 3 bases; bases outside gene matches: 3. In germline, CDR1 is LNHNV, CDR2 YYDKDF (reference sequence). This CDR3 region has 13 residues. CDR3 loop: CATSRGQHYGYTF. The DNA for the CDR3 is TGTGCCACCAGCCGGGGACAGCACTATGGCTACACCTTC. Filled out from reference TRBV15 and TRBJ1-2, the complete variable domain reads DAMVIQNPRYQVTQFGKPVTLSCSQTLNHNVMYWYQQKSSQAPKLLFHYYDKDFNNEADTPDNFQSRRPNTSFCFLDIRSPGLGDTAMYLCATSRGQHYGYTFGSGTRLTVV.

The chain recombines TRBV6-2 or TRBV6-3 with TRBJ2-3; D ambiguous. The CDR3 totals 12 residues. Looked up from germline, CDR1 is MNHEY and CDR2 is SVGEGT. V was cut by 7 bases and J by 0 bases, with 5 bases left in between. This CDR3 reads CASTPSTDTQYF. DNA for the CDR3: TGTGCCAGCACCCCTAGCACAGATACGCAGTATTTT.

The chain joins TRBV7-2 to TRBJ1-1; 9 nucleotides match TRBD1. Per the germline V gene, CDR1 is SGHTA and CDR2 is FQGNSA. The CDR3 has 14 residues. J lost 7 bases, V lost 4 bases, and 7 bases had no gene match. The CDR3 region has the DNA TGTGCCAGCAGCTATCGCGACAGGGGGGTTGAAGCTTTCTTT. It is translated as CASSYRDRGVEAFF.